The source of this T cell receptor (beta chain) is a study of PD-L1 blockade in urothelial cancer. Study at large: Patients' histories included 0 to 3 prior chemotherapy regimens.

Comments on this clone: The antigen is not known.

CDR1 and CDR2 (germline): SGHVS, FQNEAQ. The CDR3 is 16 residues long. V lost 1 base to trimming and J lost 2 bases; unmatched junction nucleotides: 5. The time point denotes: pretreatment peripheral blood. Between 1 and 8 samples, pretreatment and on-treatment, were given by each patient. Regarding the study as a whole: Below-median pretreatment blood TCR clonality predicted better survival.

A spike-in of synthetic TCR analog templates was added to each PCR. This table comes from immunoSEQ multiplex PCR, and its TCRdb copy is limited to in-frame clones, with some not included. Found here are approximately 32,000 clones, about four fifths of them singletons; the top ten hold 6.8%. Sample: PBMCs, taken around atezolizumab (anti-PD-L1) treatment. The clonotype comes from a man aged 55 to 70 with urothelial cancer. The chain uses TRBV7-8 and TRBJ1-5; 7 bases are a match to TRBD1. The CDR3 DNA sequence: TGTGCCAGCAGCTTAGGACACACAGGGGGCAATCAGCCCCAGCATTTT. It encodes CASSLGHTGGNQPQHF. The whole variable domain, remainder taken from reference TRBV7-8 and TRBJ1-5, is GAGVSQSPRYKVAKRGQDVALRCDPISGHVSLFWYQQALGQGPEFLTYFQNEAQLDKSGLPSDRFFAERPEGSVSTLKIQRTQQEDSAVYLCASSLGHTGGNQPQHFGDGTRLSIL.